Below, 18 T cell receptor beta chains from the same sample are listed, as sequenced in a study of CD8 T cells in ankylosing spondylitis (dated by TCRdb to between 2016 and 2019). Receptors were amplified or captured by 5' RACE. The instrument was an Illumina HiSeq 2500. The public reads were run again by TCRdb, first through fastp at Q25 and then through MiXCR, and only productive beta chains were kept. Entries that share a CDR3 protein sequence are merged under the most common genes and DNA. This sample holds roughly 90,000 distinct CDR3 sequences; about 8% were observed only once. The ten largest clones take up 9.9% of the sample. Sequenced input: blood, either unsorted or a sorted T cell fraction (not recorded which). All receptors derive from a male donor with ankylosing spondylitis or in good health (not recorded which).

This clonotype showed up just a few times. The V call is TRBV29-1, the J call TRBJ1-2; D is possibly TRBD1 (6 bases). Germline CDR1 is SQVTM and CDR2 is ANQGSEA. CDR3 size: 12 residues. Trimming cost V 8 bases and J 8 bases, with 18 bases left between them. The CDR3 reads CSYQGTVEGYTF. DNA for the CDR3: TGCAGCTACCAGGGGACGGTGGAAGGCTACACCTTC.

This clonotype was seen repeatedly, ten times or more. V usage is TRBV6-2 or TRBV6-3 and J usage is TRBJ2-1; D may be TRBD2 (5 bases). Trimming pared 6 bases from V and 3 bases from J, leaving 12 bases between. CDR1 is MNHEY and CDR2 is SVGEGT in the germline V gene. The CDR3 has 14 amino acids. The CDR3 here is CASSLQTIYNEQFF. The CDR3 nucleotides read TGTGCCAGCAGCCTACAGACTATCTACAATGAGCAGTTCTTC.

This clonotype has ten or more counts. J is TRBJ2-7 and V is TRBV7-2, with 8 bases fitting TRBD2. Losses at the gene ends were 0 bases for V and 2 bases for J; bases not matched to a gene: 3. CDR3 length: 15 residues. Germline values: CDR1 SGHTA, CDR2 FQGNSA. In nucleotides, the CDR3 is TGTGCCAGCAGCTTAGCGCCGGGAGGGCCCTACGAGCAGTACTTC. Encoded protein: CASSLAPGGPYEQYF.

This clonotype has ten or more counts. The rearrangement uses TRBV29-1 and TRBJ2-1; 12 bases agree with TRBD2. CDR3 size: 13 residues. Losses at the gene ends were 4 bases for V and 9 bases for J; bases not matched to a gene: 4. CDR1 and CDR2 (germline): SQVTM, ANQGSEA. The CDR3 sequence: CSVGLAGDGEQFF. Here the CDR3 DNA reads TGCAGCGTTGGACTAGCGGGAGATGGTGAGCAGTTCTTC.

This clonotype came up many times. The chain combines TRBV15 with TRBJ1-3; D is undetermined. CDR3 length: 15 residues. V dropped 1 base and J dropped 0 bases, with 7 bases sitting between them. The germline V gene encodes CDR1 LNHNV and CDR2 YYDKDF (reference sequence). The CDR3 spells CATSRVQYSGNTIYF. CDR3 nucleotides: TGTGCCACCAGCAGAGTTCAGTACTCTGGAAACACCATATATTTT.

This clonotype was detected many times. The V and J genes are TRBV5-1 and TRBJ2-3; unclear D gene. The germline CDR1 and CDR2 sequences are SGHRS and YFSETQ. Trimming took off 0 bases at V and 6 bases at J, with 5 bases between the two ends. The CDR3 runs 12 residues. Here the CDR3 DNA reads TGCGCCAGCAGCTTGGATGCTGATACGCAGTATTTT. It codes for CASSLDADTQYF.

This clonotype was detected many times. The chain carries TRBV25-1 and TRBJ2-1, with 9 positions matching TRBD2. V lost 3 bases, J lost 4 bases, and 4 bases stayed unmatched. The CDR3 sequence is 15 residues long. CDR1 and CDR2 from the germline V gene are MGHDK and SYGVNS. The CDR3 protein is CASSEASGKYNEQFF. CDR3 coding DNA: TGTGCCAGCAGTGAGGCTAGCGGGAAATACAATGAGCAGTTCTTC.

This clonotype was detected ten times or more. In DNA, the CDR3 is TGTGCCAGCTTTGAACGGGCAGCGCCCCAAAATGAGCAGTTCTTC. Translation gives CASFERAAPQNEQFF. J is TRBJ2-1 and V is TRBV12-3 or TRBV12-4; D remains ambiguous. Trimming removed 8 bases at V and 7 bases at J, with 21 bases between. This CDR3 region has 15 residues.

This clonotype was seen at least ten times. The chain has TRBV18 and TRBJ2-1; the D is unclear. Trimming removed 5 bases at V and 9 bases at J, with 8 bases between. CDR3 length equals 11 residues. CDR1 is KGHSH and CDR2 is LQKENI in the germline V gene. CDR3 residues: CASSSVGEQFF. Written as DNA, the CDR3 is TGTGCCAGCTCATCCGTGGGTGAGCAGTTCTTC.

The chain recombines TRBV12-3 or TRBV12-4 with TRBJ2-2, with 8 bases matching TRBD2. The CDR3 runs to 14 residues. V was pared by 4 bases and J by 7 bases, with 5 bases of the junction left unmatched. The CDR3 sequence: CASSSAGLDGELFF. The CDR3 nucleotides are TGTGCCAGCAGTTCGGCGGGACTAGACGGGGAGCTGTTTTTT.

This clonotype was recorded at least ten times. Written as DNA, the CDR3 is TGTGCCAGCAGCGGGTACTCGGGTCCCGGGGAGCTGTTTTTT. Amino acids: CASSGYSGPGELFF. The rearrangement joins TRBV21-1 to TRBJ2-2. TRBV21-1 is flagged as a pseudogene. The CDR3 has 14 residues.

This clonotype has a count of ten or more. The J gene is TRBJ2-7, the V gene TRBV5-1; perhaps TRBD2 as D (5 bases). The CDR3 length is 13 residues. The ends were cut back, 4 bases at V and 5 bases at J, with 13 bases in the middle. Germline CDR1 reads SGHRS; CDR2 reads YFSETQ. The CDR3 spells CASSEDGINEQYF. Written as DNA, the CDR3 is TGCGCCAGCAGCGAGGACGGGATAAACGAGCAGTACTTC.

In its sample, this clonotype was seen many times. The chain is built from TRBV11-2 and TRBJ2-1; D is possibly TRBD1 or TRBD2 (5 bases each). Germline V gives CDR1 SGHAT, CDR2 FQNNGV. The CDR3 spans 18 residues. V lost 4 bases and J lost 6, with 25 bases in between. CDR3 sequence: CASSSNHYRRGEGNEQFF. As DNA, the CDR3 is TGTGCCAGCAGCTCGAATCATTACCGACGGGGCGAAGGCAATGAGCAGTTCTTC. The whole variable domain, filled in from reference TRBV11-2 and TRBJ2-1, reads EAGVAQSPRYKIIEKRQSVAFWCNPISGHATLYWYQQILGQGPKLLIQFQNNGVVDDSQLPKDRFSAERLKGVDSTLKIQPAKLEDSAVYLCASSSNHYRRGEGNEQFFGPGTRLTVL.

This clonotype was observed at least ten times. The chain has TRBV20-1 and TRBJ2-7, with D uncertain. Germline CDR1 and CDR2: DFQATT and SNEGSKA (reference sequence). The CDR3 sequence is 13 residues long. The V end lost 3 bases, the J end lost 3 bases, and 12 bases lay between the germline ends. CDR3 sequence: CSASGHSDYEQYF. The CDR3 DNA sequence: TGCAGTGCTAGCGGGCACTCCGACTACGAGCAGTACTTC.

This clonotype was detected many times. V usage is TRBV7-2 and J usage is TRBJ1-2, with D possibly being TRBD1 (5 bases). The germline V and J ends were trimmed by 4 bases and 2 bases, with 8 bases remaining between them. CDR3 length: 13 residues. The V gene's germline CDR1 is SGHTA and CDR2 FQGNSA. The CDR3 protein is CASSSSGNYGYTF. The CDR3 DNA is TGTGCCAGCAGCTCCTCAGGGAACTATGGCTACACCTTC.

This clonotype was seen at least ten times. The CDR3 reads CSARDSTRRPDTQYF. The CDR3 DNA reads TGCAGTGCCCGAGACTCGACTAGAAGGCCAGATACGCAGTATTTT. The chain couples TRBV20-1 to TRBJ2-3, with D possibly being TRBD2 (6 bases). V lost 6 bases and J lost 4, with 20 bases in between. The CDR3 runs to 15 residues. CDR1 is DFQATT, CDR2 SNEGSKA, per germline (reference sequence).

This clonotype came up many times. This rearrangement joins TRBV20-1 to TRBJ2-3, with D tentatively TRBD1 (5 bases). Looked up from germline, CDR1 is DFQATT and CDR2 is SNEGSKA (reference sequence). The CDR3 contains 13 residues. V gave up 6 bases and J gave up 0 bases, with 10 bases separating them. CDR3 region: CSARTQSTDTQYF. As DNA, the CDR3 is TGCAGTGCGCGGACACAAAGCACAGATACGCAGTATTTT.

The table lists this clonotype with many counts. The V call is TRBV20-1, the J call TRBJ1-4, with a tentative D call TRBD1 (6 bases). This CDR3 contains 14 residues. V was shortened by 1 base and J by 8 bases, with 14 bases between the two germline ends. Germline lookup yields CDR1 DFQATT and CDR2 SNEGSKA (reference sequence). The CDR3: CSARGSEGGEKLFF. Here the CDR3 DNA reads TGCAGTGCTAGAGGTTCCGAGGGGGGAGAAAAACTGTTTTTT.